This T cell receptor beta chain appears in the sequencing data of a study of cytomegalovirus exposure and HLA in healthy donors. Regarding the study as a whole: Among TCR sequences, most were rare, though some public TCRs appeared in many donors. In a later analysis, an Asian-associated ancestry cluster reportedly showed fewer N-insertions than the approximately 640-donor mean. Sequencing likely produced, as an artifact, a cluster of highly shared sequence variants.

13 Jbeta primers and 60 Vbeta primers were used for the PCR. Here immunoSEQ multiplex PCR was the method, and the copy in TCRdb shows in-frame clones only, minus some. The repertoire shows about 160,000 clones; the top ten hold around 1.2%. As regards this clone: The antigen remains unidentified.

V lost 5 bases and J lost 0, with 13 bases in between. The CDR3 sequence is 16 residues long. Germline assignment: CDR1 LNHNV and CDR2 YYDKDF (reference sequence). The sequencing input was PBMCs. The chain combines TRBV15 with TRBJ1-4; TRBD1 might be the D (6 bases). The receptor's source is a woman aged 60-75 years in good health and CMV-seronegative. CDR3 DNA sequence: TGTGCCACCAGCCCGAGGGGGGGGTCAACTAATGAAAAACTGTTTTTT. Its protein product is CATSPRGGSTNEKLFF. Full variable domain (missing parts from reference TRBV15 and TRBJ1-4): DAMVIQNPRYQVTQFGKPVTLSCSQTLNHNVMYWYQQKSSQAPKLLFHYYDKDFNNEADTPDNFQSRRPNTSFCFLDIRSPGLGDTAMYLCATSPRGGSTNEKLFFGSGTQLSVL.